This T cell receptor (beta chain) derives from a study of blood T cell repertoires in COVID-19 (TCRdb year 2020). For the study in its entirety: The collaborator samples originated in the United States, Italy and Spain and spanned the acute and convalescent phases of COVID-19. The prospective study material was composed of cDNA or gDNA derived from T cells, B-cell-depleted T cells, or PBMCs. The dataset comprised deeply sampled blood TCRbeta repertoires from subjects exposed to, actively infected with, or recovered from COVID-19. The repertoires were released in a freely available public database meant as a resource for research on the immune response to SARS-CoV-2. The samples were drawn from two sources: the first 160 participants of the ongoing ImmuneRACE study, and 1,000 to 1,500 subjects contributed by 6 global collaborators. Sample metadata almost always included a de-identified subject ID, COVID-19 status, age in years and sex. HLA class I and class II types, where available, came from metadata supplied by the sample provider rather than from assay-based typing. Overall results and qualifications from the work: The amount of clinical and demographic metadata varied by source and participant and was provided uncurated.

The sample holds one count of this clone. The target of this receptor is not known. One base away there is no much larger clone; base qualities are not given. TCRbeta CDR3 regions were amplified from genomic DNA by means of the immunoSEQ Assay, a bias-controlled multiplex PCR. As for the authors' bioinformatics: Nucleated cell counts per sample were estimated from amplification of reference gene primers within the assay. Sequence reads were collapsed and filtered to measure the absolute abundance of every unique TCRbeta CDR3 rearrangement. For each sample, productive Simpson clonality was calculated as the square root of Simpson's diversity index across productive rearrangements. In its TCRdb copy, this immuneACCESS table keeps in-frame sequences only and misses some clones. Where compared with another copy, unresolved V genes explain less than half of these, and the others have no known cause. V and J calls and clone size follow that table, whereas D and trimming were derived from the DNA. Present in this sample are about 280,000 clones, approximately 86% of which were seen just once. The biggest ten clones account for roughly 9% of the sample.

Trimming takes 5 bases off V and 2 bases off J; junction bases not matched to a gene: 13. The CDR3 contains 17 residues, cysteine and phenylalanine counted. Only CDR3 DNA is held: 51 bases, read in frame from base 1. CDR1 and CDR2 are drawn from the germline V gene (reference sequence): LNHNV, YYDKDF. The collaborating institutions used their own protocols to collect whole blood in K2EDTA tubes. For TCRbeta analysis, collaborators shipped samples as frozen whole blood, isolated PBMCs, or DNA extracted from either of those sample types. This sequence uses TRBV15 and TRBJ2-7, with 9 middle bases fitting TRBD1. Material for sequencing was peripheral blood. This clonotype originated in a young man with active or convalescent COVID-19. This receptor carries the CDR3 CATSGPTGTGLPYEQYF. In nucleotides, the sequence is TGTGCCACCAGCGGACCTACAGGGACAGGGCTCCCCTACGAGCAGTACTTC. The entire variable domain, with the stretches around the CDR3 drawn from the reference TRBV15 and TRBJ2-7 proteins, is DAMVIQNPRYQVTQFGKPVTLSCSQTLNHNVMYWYQQKSSQAPKLLFHYYDKDFNNEADTPDNFQSRRPNTSFCFLDIRSPGLGDTAMYLCATSGPTGTGLPYEQYFGPGTRLTVT.